This TCR beta chain stems from a study of cytomegalovirus exposure and HLA in healthy donors. Regarding the study as a whole: Rare TCR sequences dominated, though some public TCRs recurred in many donors.

In the case of this clone: Its antigen is unidentified.

CDR1 and CDR2 (germline): MNHNS, SASEGT. The length of the CDR3 is 14 residues. The ends were cut back, 7 bases at V and 1 base at J, with 13 bases in the middle. Assay used: immunoSEQ multiplex PCR; TCRdb lists only in-frame clones, some missing. The sample lists around 62,000 clones, around 89% occurring once. The sample consisted of PBMCs. The J gene is TRBJ2-5, the V gene TRBV6-1; D perhaps matches TRBD1 (5 bases). This clonotype was sampled from a woman under 30 in good health and CMV-seronegative. The CDR3 protein is CASTKGSVQETQYF. The CDR3 DNA is TGTGCCAGCACAAAGGGGTCGGTCCAAGAGACCCAGTACTTC.